A single sample gave rise to the 25 T cell receptor beta chains below, sequenced in a study of PD-1 blockade in mismatch repair-deficient tumors. Sequencing was performed with immunoSEQ multiplex PCR; in TCRdb, only in-frame clones are kept and a portion is missing. Of about 68,000 clones listed, around 73% were seen once; the top ten hold 4.5% to 6%. The material sequenced was peripheral blood, taken 2 weeks after starting pembrolizumab. Receptors originate from an adult with mismatch repair-deficient cancer.

This chain links TRBV11-2 with TRBJ1-1, with 12 bases matching TRBD1. The CDR3 spans 13 residues. The V gene end was trimmed by 4 bases and the J gene end by 9 bases; junction bases not matched to a gene: 3. The germline V gene has CDR1 SGHAT and CDR2 FQNNGV. CDR3 residues: CASSSRDRGQAFF. CDR3 sequence (DNA): TGTGCCAGCAGCTCCCGGGACAGGGGGCAAGCTTTCTTT.

The table lists this clone with a few counts. The chain uses TRBV5-6 and TRBJ1-1; D uncertain. V was pared by 0 bases and J by 5 bases, with 11 bases between. This CDR3 contains 14 residues. The V gene's germline CDR1 is SGHDT and CDR2 YYEEEE. The CDR3 region has the DNA TGTGCCAGCAGCTTGGTCAGCGTGGGGACTGAAGCTTTCTTT. This sequence encodes CASSLVSVGTEAFF.

This chain links TRBV7-3 with TRBJ1-1, with D possibly being TRBD1 (6 bases). This CDR3 comprises 17 residues. The germline V and J ends were trimmed by 5 bases and 4 bases, with 23 bases remaining between them. Germline CDR1 and CDR2: SGHTA and FQGTGA. The CDR3 loop is CASSPGPGQGTGTEAFF. The CDR3 coding sequence is TGTGCCAGCAGCCCGGGTCCGGGGCAGGGGACGGGCACTGAAGCTTTCTTT.

The chain recombines TRBV7-9 with TRBJ2-5; 9 bases align to TRBD1. The J segment lost 5 bases and the V segment lost 5 bases, leaving 9 bases of the junction unmatched. The CDR3 is 15 residues long. Germline CDR1 SEHNR, CDR2 FQNEAQ (reference sequence). CDR3 loop: CASSPGDRGMETQYF. DNA for the CDR3: TGTGCCAGCAGCCCGGGAGACAGGGGGATGGAGACCCAGTACTTC.

This clone was found once. The chain couples TRBV28 to TRBJ2-7, with a weak D call TRBD2 (6 bases). Trimming cost V 7 bases and J 3 bases, with 22 bases left between them. CDR3 length: 16 residues. Germline V lookup: CDR1 MDHEN, CDR2 SYDVKM. CDR3: CASTPPGTPRNYEQYF. DNA of the CDR3: TGTGCCAGCACTCCCCCCGGGACTCCCAGAAACTACGAGCAGTACTTC. The variable domain in full, completed from reference TRBV28 and TRBJ2-7, reads DVKVTQSSRYLVKRTGEKVFLECVQDMDHENMFWYRQDPGLGLRLIYFSYDVKMKEKGDIPEGYSVSREKKERFSLILESASTNQTSMYLCASTPPGTPRNYEQYFGPGTRLTVT.

This chain links TRBV13 with TRBJ2-7, with 12 positions matching TRBD2. CDR3 length: 16 amino acids. Germline V gene sequence: CDR1 PRHDT, CDR2 FYEKMQ (reference sequence). V gave up 3 bases and J gave up 4 bases; unmatched junction bases: 7. The CDR3, as DNA: TGTGCCAGCAGCTTTTACTCGACTAGCGGGAGTTACGAGCAGTACTTC. It translates to CASSFYSTSGSYEQYF.

The rearrangement joins TRBV12-5 to TRBJ2-1, with TRBD2 identical over 7 bases. CDR3 length: 15 residues. In germline, CDR1 is LGHNT, CDR2 FRNRAP. The V segment lost 4 bases and the J segment 8 bases; nucleotides outside the gene matches: 11. Here the CDR3 reads CASGSTSPLADEQFF. CDR3 DNA sequence: TGTGCTAGTGGTTCGACTAGCCCCCTCGCCGATGAGCAGTTCTTC.

The chain recombines TRBV19 with TRBJ2-3; 8 bases agree with TRBD2. The CDR3 covers 17 residues. Germline assignment: CDR1 LNHDA and CDR2 SQIVND (reference sequence). J was trimmed by 6 bases and V by 3 bases; bases with no gene match: 14. This CDR3 reads CASSISDSGGSSDTQYF. CDR3 bases: TGTGCCAGTAGTATCTCCGACAGCGGGGGATCCTCCGATACGCAGTATTTT.

The rearrangement links TRBV11-2 to TRBJ2-3; 8 positions match TRBD2. This CDR3 comprises 15 residues. With 0 bases clipped from V and 3 bases from J, the junction kept 2 bases outside the gene matches. Germline CDR1 reads SGHAT; CDR2 reads FQNNGV. The CDR3 nucleotides read TGTGCCAGCAGCTTAGACGGGAGGGGGACAGATACGCAGTATTTT. It codes for CASSLDGRGTDTQYF.

The V and J genes are TRBV5-1 and TRBJ2-3; the D is unclear. Trimming took off 4 bases at V and 3 bases at J, with 3 bases between the two ends. Germline lookup yields CDR1 SGHRS and CDR2 YFSETQ. The CDR3 loop spans 11 amino acids. The CDR3 is CASSQTDTQYF. The CDR3 nucleotides read TGCGCCAGCAGCCAGACAGATACGCAGTATTTT.

The V gene is TRBV4-1, the J gene TRBJ2-7; TRBD2 matches 8 bases. CDR3 size: 15 residues. Germline CDR1 MGHRA, CDR2 YSYEKL. J lost 6 bases, V lost 5 bases, and 12 bases had no gene match. CDR3 sequence (DNA): TGCGCCAGCAGCTATAGCGGGACGGGCTCGAGCGAGCAGTACTTC. Amino acids: CASSYSGTGSSEQYF.

The chain has TRBV5-4 and TRBJ2-6, with TRBD1 identical over 7 bases. This CDR3 contains 17 residues. The ends lost 4 bases at V and 1 base at J; junction bases unmatched: 8. Germline V lookup: CDR1 SGHNT, CDR2 YYREEE (reference sequence). This CDR3 reads CASSPRQGRSGANVLTF. The CDR3 DNA reads as TGTGCCAGCAGCCCAAGACAGGGCCGATCTGGGGCCAACGTCCTGACTTTC.

The rearrangement joins TRBV7-9 to TRBJ1-1; a possible D gene is TRBD1 (6 bases). This CDR3 spans 17 amino acids. Germline assignment: CDR1 SEHNR and CDR2 FQNEAQ (reference sequence). V was shortened by 3 bases and J by 1 base, with 18 bases between the two germline ends. In nucleotides, the CDR3 is TGTGCCAGCAGCTTGTGGTTGACGGGGGCCGCGAACACTGAAGCTTTCTTT. Translating gives CASSLWLTGAANTEAFF.

This clone has a handful of counts. This chain connects TRBV29-1 to TRBJ2-7; 10 nucleotides align to TRBD1. Germline V gene lookup returns CDR1 SQVTM and CDR2 ANQGSEA. This CDR3 region has 13 residues. J was trimmed by 3 bases and V by 6 bases; bases with no gene match: 5. CDR3 amino acids: CSVLGDRGYEQYF. In DNA form, the CDR3 reads TGCAGCGTACTTGGGGACAGGGGCTACGAGCAGTACTTC.

The chain couples TRBV15 to TRBJ2-3; D gene unclear. The V gene lost 3 bases and the J gene lost 3 bases, with 7 bases spanning the gap. The CDR3 has 13 residues. CDR1 LNHNV and CDR2 YYDKDF come from the germline V gene (reference sequence). For the CDR3, the DNA is TGTGCCACCAGCAGGGGCTTGACAGATACGCAGTATTTT. Translating it yields CATSRGLTDTQYF.

The J gene is TRBJ1-1, the V gene TRBV7-2; the D is unclear. The CDR3 is 13 amino acids. Germline V gene data show CDR1 as SGHTA and CDR2 as FQGNSA. Between the trimmed V and J ends, which lost 1 base and 3 bases, there was a span of 6 bases. Here the CDR3 reads CASSLEPYTEAFF. The DNA of the CDR3 is TGTGCCAGCAGCTTAGAACCATACACTGAAGCTTTCTTT.

This chain uses TRBV18 with TRBJ1-1; no clear D. CDR1 and CDR2 from the germline V gene are KGHSH and LQKENI. The V and J ends lost 6 bases and 1 base respectively, with 9 bases between them. This CDR3 comprises 13 residues. The CDR3 here is CASSMEGNTEAFF. The CDR3 DNA reads TGTGCCAGCTCGATGGAGGGGAACACTGAAGCTTTCTTT.

The V and J genes are TRBV5-4 and TRBJ2-2, with D perhaps TRBD2 (6 bases). The V and J ends lost 5 bases and 6 bases respectively, with 11 bases between them. The CDR3 covers 13 residues. Germline V CDR1 and CDR2: SGHNT, YYREEE (reference sequence). The CDR3: CASRRLGSGELFF. The CDR3 coding sequence is TGTGCCAGCAGGCGACTAGGGTCCGGGGAGCTGTTTTTT.

The rearrangement links TRBV7-9 to TRBJ2-3, with D possibly TRBD2 on 5 matching bases. With 5 bases removed from V and 4 bases from J, the gap between germline ends came to 19 bases. The CDR3 length is 16 residues. Per germline, CDR1 SEHNR and CDR2 FQNEAQ (reference sequence). In nucleotides, the CDR3 is TGTGCCAGCAGCAAACCGGGATTCGAAGATCCAGATACGCAGTATTTT. This codes for CASSKPGFEDPDTQYF.

The chain links TRBV28 to TRBJ2-1; TRBD2 matches 7 bases. CDR3 length equals 14 residues. CDR1 and CDR2 from the germline V gene are MDHEN and SYDVKM. J gave up 6 bases and V 8 bases, and 10 bases lay outside the gene matches. The DNA for the CDR3 is TGTGCCAGCGTCTGGTCGGGGGGACGCAATGAGCAGTTCTTC. Translating gives CASVWSGGRNEQFF.

The chain combines TRBV19 with TRBJ1-1; D unclear. Germline V gene data show CDR1 as LNHDA and CDR2 as SQIVND (reference sequence). The V and J ends lost 6 bases and 5 bases respectively, with 7 bases between them. The CDR3 has 11 amino acids. CDR3 protein: CASRYSTEAFF. In DNA, the CDR3 is TGTGCCAGTAGGTATTCAACTGAAGCTTTCTTT.

The rearrangement joins TRBV10-3 to TRBJ2-2; D is possibly TRBD1 (6 bases). The CDR3 consists of 14 residues. The V end lost 6 bases, the J end lost 6 bases, and 14 bases lay between the germline ends. The germline V gene encodes CDR1 ENHRY and CDR2 SYGVKD. The CDR3 DNA sequence: TGTGCCATCAGCGAATCCCCAGGGGCCGGGGAGCTGTTTTTT. Encoded protein: CAISESPGAGELFF.

The rearrangement uses TRBV2 and TRBJ2-1, with 11 bases fitting TRBD2. Losses at the gene ends were 7 bases for V and 7 bases for J; bases not matched to a gene: 9. There are 15 residues in the CDR3. Germline lookup yields CDR1 SNHLY and CDR2 FYNNEI. This chain's CDR3 is CASTRGTSGRNEQFF. DNA for the CDR3: TGTGCCAGCACGAGGGGGACTAGCGGACGGAATGAGCAGTTCTTC.

The rearrangement joins TRBV7-2 to TRBJ1-2, with D possibly being TRBD1 (5 bases). Trimming took 5 bases from V and 4 from J, leaving 14 bases between them. The CDR3 spans 14 residues. Per germline, CDR1 SGHTA and CDR2 FQGNSA. The CDR3, as DNA: TGTGCCAGCAGCCCGGCGCGAGGGGTCTATGGCTACACCTTC. Its translation is CASSPARGVYGYTF.

The genes are TRBV5-6 and TRBJ1-1; no definite D call. This CDR3 spans 15 amino acids. V was cut by 0 bases and J by 3 bases, with 12 bases left in between. The germline V gene has CDR1 SGHDT and CDR2 YYEEEE. CDR3 in amino acids: CASSLGPGRDTEAFF. The CDR3 coding sequence is TGTGCCAGCAGCTTGGGCCCAGGTAGGGACACTGAAGCTTTCTTT.